Listed below are T cell receptor beta chains from one sample, sequenced in a study of response to subunit inactivated influenza vaccine. MiXCR, applied by TCRdb to the RT-PCR reads, yields one record per CDR3 protein. Of about 570,000 distinct CDR3 sequences listed, around 10% are singletons. The sample was also reused in another study, on T cells expressing NK-cell markers.

Source: PBMCs from blood, taken on the day of vaccination. These receptors were collected from a man in his fifties who received an inactivated influenza vaccine. Each CDR3 is given with its conserved first and last residue. The order of the fields is V gene, clone size, J gene, D gene, CDR3 protein, CDR3 DNA. A D gene is named only where the DNA matches it firmly. Clone size is not always given. Where it is, it says once, few, many or a class for expanded clones.

v_call: TRBV28; clone_size: few; j_call: TRBJ1-2; d_call: NA; cdr3_aa: CASSLRSRRIYGYTF; cdr3_nt: TGTGCCAGCAGTTTAAGGTCGCGGAGAATTTATGGCTACACCTTC
v_call: TRBV6-5; clone_size: NA; j_call: TRBJ1-1; d_call: NA; cdr3_aa: CASSYPPGSGGTEAFF; cdr3_nt: TGTGCCAGCAGTTACCCGCCTGGCAGTGGGGGTACTGAAGCTTTCTTT
v_call: TRBV7-9; clone_size: NA; j_call: TRBJ1-5; d_call: NA; cdr3_aa: CASSLGGRGQPQHF; cdr3_nt: TGTGCCAGCAGCTTAGGGGGACGGGGACAGCCCCAGCATTTT
v_call: TRBV9; clone_size: NA; j_call: TRBJ2-7; d_call: TRBD2; cdr3_aa: CASSVGTSGYEQYF; cdr3_nt: TGTGCCAGCAGCGTAGGGACTAGCGGCTACGAGCAGTACTTC
v_call: TRBV28; clone_size: many; j_call: TRBJ1-4; d_call: NA; cdr3_aa: CASRDPNFNEKLFF; cdr3_nt: TGTGCCAGCAGAGATCCGAACTTTAATGAAAAACTGTTTTTT
v_call: TRBV6-2/TRBV6-3; clone_size: NA; j_call: TRBJ1-1; d_call: NA; cdr3_aa: CASSYIPRGHTEAFF; cdr3_nt: TGTGCCAGCAGTTACATCCCAAGAGGGCACACTGAAGCTTTCTTT
v_call: TRBV21-1; clone_size: few; j_call: TRBJ2-7; d_call: NA; cdr3_aa: CASSKALSSGNHEQYF; cdr3_nt: TGTGCCAGCAGCAAAGCGCTCTCTAGCGGGAATCACGAGCAGTACTTC
v_call: TRBV10-3; clone_size: few; j_call: TRBJ2-7; d_call: NA; cdr3_aa: CAISTDSYEQYF; cdr3_nt: TGTGCCATCAGTACCGACAGCTACGAGCAGTACTTC
v_call: TRBV6-2/TRBV6-3; clone_size: many; j_call: TRBJ2-3; d_call: NA; cdr3_aa: CASSPSSPTDTQYF; cdr3_nt: TGTGCCAGCAGTCCATCAAGCCCCACAGATACGCAGTATTTT
v_call: TRBV27; clone_size: few; j_call: TRBJ2-3; d_call: TRBD2; cdr3_aa: CASSLKELAGLEGDTQYF; cdr3_nt: TGTGCCAGCAGTTTAAAAGAACTAGCGGGCCTAGAGGGGGATACGCAGTATTTT
v_call: TRBV7-3; clone_size: few; j_call: TRBJ2-3; d_call: TRBD2; cdr3_aa: CASSSTGTSADTQYF; cdr3_nt: TGTGCCAGCAGCTCAACCGGGACTAGCGCAGATACGCAGTATTTT
v_call: TRBV21-1; clone_size: few; j_call: TRBJ2-2; d_call: NA; cdr3_aa: CASSKRQASGTGTNTGELFF; cdr3_nt: TGTGCCAGCAGCAAAAGGCAGGCCAGCGGGACAGGGACGAACACCGGGGAGCTGTTTTTT
v_call: TRBV7-9; clone_size: NA; j_call: TRBJ2-2; d_call: NA; cdr3_aa: CASSRNGFRKVGELFF; cdr3_nt: TGTGCCAGCAGCCGAAATGGCTTTAGGAAAGTCGGGGAGCTGTTTTTT
v_call: TRBV20-1; clone_size: few; j_call: TRBJ2-2; d_call: TRBD2; cdr3_aa: CSAGLAGVTGELFF; cdr3_nt: TGCAGTGCTGGACTAGCGGGAGTTACCGGGGAGCTGTTTTTT
v_call: TRBV14; clone_size: NA; j_call: TRBJ1-2; d_call: NA; cdr3_aa: CASSQDLTSGYTF; cdr3_nt: TGTGCCAGCAGCCAAGATCTGACTTCTGGCTACACCTTC
v_call: TRBV6-1; clone_size: few; j_call: TRBJ1-2; d_call: TRBD1; cdr3_aa: CASRTSSGTVAYGYTF; cdr3_nt: TGTGCCAGCAGGACCTCCTCCGGGACAGTCGCCTATGGCTACACCTTC
v_call: TRBV12-3/TRBV12-4; clone_size: NA; j_call: TRBJ2-7; d_call: NA; cdr3_aa: CASSLGGVNYEQYF; cdr3_nt: TGTGCCAGCAGTTTGGGCGGGGTTAACTACGAGCAGTACTTC
v_call: TRBV20-1; clone_size: NA; j_call: TRBJ2-3; d_call: TRBD1; cdr3_aa: CSADGTEWGLDTQYF; cdr3_nt: TGCAGTGCGGATGGGACAGAGTGGGGCTTAGATACGCAGTATTTT
v_call: TRBV12-3/TRBV12-4; clone_size: NA; j_call: TRBJ1-2; d_call: NA; cdr3_aa: CASIPPSGLGINYGYTF; cdr3_nt: TGTGCCAGCATCCCTCCTTCCGGCCTAGGAATTAACTATGGCTACACCTTC
v_call: TRBV6-1; clone_size: NA; j_call: TRBJ1-1; d_call: TRBD1; cdr3_aa: CASSLQRPGGITEAFF; cdr3_nt: TGTGCCAGCAGCCTGCAGCGGCCAGGGGGAATTACTGAAGCTTTCTTT
v_call: TRBV5-1; clone_size: NA; j_call: TRBJ2-1; d_call: NA; cdr3_aa: CASSLMSTRTGNEQFF; cdr3_nt: TGCGCCAGCAGCTTAATGTCCACTAGAACCGGGAATGAGCAGTTCTTC
v_call: TRBV25-1; clone_size: few; j_call: TRBJ2-1; d_call: TRBD1; cdr3_aa: CASSNRGRQLTEQFF; cdr3_nt: TGTGCCAGCAGTAACAGGGGGCGACAACTCACCGAGCAGTTCTTC
v_call: TRBV3-1; clone_size: NA; j_call: TRBJ2-3; d_call: TRBD1; cdr3_aa: CASSLRTGGRADTQYF; cdr3_nt: TGTGCCAGCAGCCTTCGGACAGGGGGCAGGGCAGATACGCAGTATTTT
v_call: TRBV7-2; clone_size: NA; j_call: TRBJ2-2; d_call: NA; cdr3_aa: CASSLGLVTANTGELFF; cdr3_nt: TGTGCCAGCAGCTTAGGTTTGGTGACGGCGAACACCGGGGAGCTGTTTTTT
v_call: TRBV6-5; clone_size: few; j_call: TRBJ2-7; d_call: TRBD1; cdr3_aa: CASSYPGQGAHEQYF; cdr3_nt: TGTGCCAGCAGTTACCCCGGACAGGGGGCCCACGAGCAGTACTTC
v_call: TRBV6-2/TRBV6-3; clone_size: NA; j_call: TRBJ2-1; d_call: TRBD2; cdr3_aa: CASSRLAGDYEQFF; cdr3_nt: TGTGCCAGCAGTCGACTAGCGGGAGATTATGAGCAGTTCTTC
v_call: TRBV6-1; clone_size: many; j_call: TRBJ2-7; d_call: NA; cdr3_aa: CASRTGPSSYEQYF; cdr3_nt: TGTGCCAGCAGAACAGGACCAAGCTCCTACGAGCAGTACTTC
v_call: TRBV6-5; clone_size: few; j_call: TRBJ2-7; d_call: TRBD2; cdr3_aa: CASSYRPGTSGSLLYEQYF; cdr3_nt: TGTGCCAGCAGTTATCGACCCGGGACTAGCGGGAGTCTCCTCTACGAGCAGTACTTC
v_call: TRBV5-1; clone_size: many; j_call: TRBJ2-1; d_call: TRBD2; cdr3_aa: CASRPAGGSYNEQFF; cdr3_nt: TGCGCCAGCAGGCCAGCGGGAGGCTCCTACAATGAGCAGTTCTTC
v_call: TRBV5-1; clone_size: many; j_call: TRBJ1-1; d_call: TRBD1; cdr3_aa: CASTGQGLNTEAFF; cdr3_nt: TGCGCCAGCACCGGACAGGGATTAAACACTGAAGCTTTCTTT
v_call: TRBV27; clone_size: many; j_call: TRBJ1-6; d_call: NA; cdr3_aa: CASSLWQGGSPLHF; cdr3_nt: TGTGCCAGCAGTTTATGGCAGGGAGGTTCACCCCTCCACTTT
v_call: TRBV5-1; clone_size: few; j_call: TRBJ2-5; d_call: TRBD2; cdr3_aa: CASSILAGVQETQYF; cdr3_nt: TGCGCCAGCAGCATCCTAGCGGGAGTCCAAGAGACCCAGTACTTC
v_call: TRBV6-2/TRBV6-3; clone_size: few; j_call: TRBJ2-3; d_call: NA; cdr3_aa: CASSYSKLFSGSTDTQYF; cdr3_nt: TGTGCCAGCAGTTACTCGAAGCTCTTCAGCGGTTCCACAGATACGCAGTATTTT
v_call: TRBV12-3/TRBV12-4; clone_size: few; j_call: TRBJ2-2; d_call: NA; cdr3_aa: CASSTDGSGLFF; cdr3_nt: TGTGCCAGCAGCACAGATGGTTCCGGGCTGTTTTTT
v_call: TRBV6-2/TRBV6-3; clone_size: few; j_call: TRBJ2-3; d_call: TRBD2; cdr3_aa: CASSYLPGLAGGLGWTDTQYF; cdr3_nt: TGTGCCAGCAGTTACTTACCGGGACTAGCGGGGGGGCTTGGTTGGACAGATACGCAGTATTTT
v_call: TRBV7-2; clone_size: few; j_call: TRBJ2-7; d_call: TRBD2; cdr3_aa: CASRFTSGRLYEQYF; cdr3_nt: TGTGCCAGCAGGTTCACTAGCGGGAGGCTCTACGAGCAGTACTTC
v_call: TRBV12-3/TRBV12-4; clone_size: many; j_call: TRBJ2-5; d_call: NA; cdr3_aa: CASSTGTSQETQYF; cdr3_nt: TGTGCCAGCAGCACCGGGACAAGCCAAGAGACCCAGTACTTC
v_call: TRBV12-3/TRBV12-4; clone_size: few; j_call: TRBJ2-3; d_call: NA; cdr3_aa: CASSLQQYTDTQYF; cdr3_nt: TGTGCCAGCAGTTTACAACAGTACACAGATACGCAGTATTTT
v_call: TRBV20-1; clone_size: many; j_call: TRBJ2-1; d_call: NA; cdr3_aa: CSASPRSNEQFF; cdr3_nt: TGCAGTGCTAGCCCCCGTAGTAATGAGCAGTTCTTC
v_call: TRBV2; clone_size: NA; j_call: TRBJ1-4; d_call: NA; cdr3_aa: CASSLNRRKLFF; cdr3_nt: TGTGCCAGCAGTCTGAACCGGCGAAAACTGTTTTTT
v_call: TRBV6-2/TRBV6-3; clone_size: NA; j_call: TRBJ2-1; d_call: NA; cdr3_aa: CASKIHSGWALYEQFF; cdr3_nt: TGTGCCAGCAAAATTCACAGCGGGTGGGCCCTCTATGAGCAGTTCTTC
v_call: TRBV18; clone_size: few; j_call: TRBJ2-7; d_call: NA; cdr3_aa: CASSRSRDLEQYF; cdr3_nt: TGTGCCAGCTCACGTTCGAGGGATCTCGAGCAGTACTTC
v_call: TRBV25-1; clone_size: once; j_call: TRBJ2-1; d_call: NA; cdr3_aa: CASSKGGRIVMGEQFF; cdr3_nt: TGTGCCAGCAGTAAGGGGGGCCGGATTGTCATGGGTGAGCAGTTCTTC
v_call: TRBV20-1; clone_size: NA; j_call: TRBJ2-3; d_call: TRBD2; cdr3_aa: CSARDLRGGTDTQYF; cdr3_nt: TGCAGTGCTAGAGATCTACGGGGGGGCACAGATACGCAGTATTTT
v_call: TRBV6-2/TRBV6-3; clone_size: few; j_call: TRBJ2-7; d_call: TRBD1; cdr3_aa: CASSYPLTGGPYEQYF; cdr3_nt: TGTGCCAGCAGTTACCCACTGACAGGGGGACCCTACGAGCAGTACTTC
v_call: TRBV6-1; clone_size: NA; j_call: TRBJ2-5; d_call: NA; cdr3_aa: CASNEGNQETQYF; cdr3_nt: TGTGCCAGCAATGAGGGAAACCAAGAGACCCAGTACTTC
v_call: TRBV6-1; clone_size: few; j_call: TRBJ1-1; d_call: NA; cdr3_aa: CASRVGAMTEAFF; cdr3_nt: TGTGCCAGCAGAGTAGGAGCGATGACTGAAGCTTTCTTT
v_call: TRBV6-5; clone_size: NA; j_call: TRBJ2-7; d_call: NA; cdr3_aa: CASSYSKLGAAYEQYF; cdr3_nt: TGTGCCAGCAGTTACTCGAAACTAGGCGCCGCCTACGAGCAGTACTTC
v_call: TRBV6-2/TRBV6-3; clone_size: NA; j_call: TRBJ2-7; d_call: TRBD1; cdr3_aa: CASSDRGDDEQYF; cdr3_nt: TGTGCCAGCAGTGACAGGGGAGATGACGAGCAGTACTTC